The rows below give T cell receptor beta chains drawn from one sample of a study of cytomegalovirus exposure and HLA in healthy donors. This table comes from immunoSEQ multiplex PCR, and its TCRdb copy is limited to in-frame clones, with some not included. Of 72,000 or so clones in the sample, about 80% were seen once. The sequencing sample was made of PBMCs. The receptors here all came from a man between 18 and 29 years old in good health and CMV-seropositive. Each CDR3 is given with its conserved first and last residue. Fields, in order: clone size, V gene, J gene, D gene, CDR3 protein, CDR3 DNA. D genes are given only for firm matches. Some rows have no size entry. The others give once, few or many, or a class for an expanded clone.

clone_size: .
v_call: TRBV7-9
j_call: TRBJ2-7
d_call: .
cdr3_aa: CASSSKAGLSYEQYF
cdr3_nt: TGTGCCAGCAGTTCTAAGGCCGGACTAAGCTACGAGCAGTACTTC

clone_size: once
v_call: TRBV29-1
j_call: TRBJ1-4
d_call: .
cdr3_aa: CSVGKGTTNEKLFF
cdr3_nt: TGCAGCGTTGGAAAGGGGACAACTAATGAAAAACTGTTTTTT

clone_size: .
v_call: TRBV5-1
j_call: TRBJ2-7
d_call: TRBD1
cdr3_aa: CASSFTGQGYEQYF
cdr3_nt: TGCGCCAGCAGCTTTACGGGACAGGGCTACGAGCAGTACTTC

clone_size: .
v_call: TRBV30
j_call: TRBJ2-7
d_call: .
cdr3_aa: CAWIRDNSYEQYF
cdr3_nt: TGTGCCTGGATCCGGGACAACTCCTACGAGCAGTACTTC

clone_size: .
v_call: TRBV6-1
j_call: TRBJ1-2
d_call: .
cdr3_aa: CASSERRDANYGYTF
cdr3_nt: TGTGCCAGCAGTGAACGGAGGGACGCTAACTATGGCTACACCTTC

clone_size: .
v_call: TRBV2
j_call: TRBJ1-2
d_call: .
cdr3_aa: CASSDTASQLYGYTF
cdr3_nt: TGTGCCAGCAGTGACACAGCTTCCCAACTCTATGGCTACACCTTC

clone_size: .
v_call: TRBV29-1
j_call: TRBJ1-4
d_call: .
cdr3_aa: CSARRQQEGGEKLFF
cdr3_nt: TGCAGCGCCCGGAGACAGCAAGAAGGTGGTGAAAAACTGTTTTTT

clone_size: few
v_call: TRBV7-9
j_call: TRBJ1-1
d_call: .
cdr3_aa: CASSLGGGYRTEAFF
cdr3_nt: TGTGCCAGCAGCTTAGGCGGGGGTTATCGGACTGAAGCTTTCTTT

clone_size: .
v_call: TRBV30
j_call: TRBJ2-2
d_call: .
cdr3_aa: CAWSPKGMVGELFF
cdr3_nt: TGTGCCTGGAGCCCGAAGGGGATGGTCGGGGAGCTGTTTTTT

clone_size: .
v_call: TRBV6-1
j_call: TRBJ1-1
d_call: .
cdr3_aa: CASTLATGNTEAFF
cdr3_nt: TGTGCCAGCACCCTAGCTACGGGGAACACTGAAGCTTTCTTT